This T cell receptor beta chain derives from a study of cytomegalovirus exposure and HLA in healthy donors. Both 60 Vbeta primers and 13 Jbeta primers went into the PCR. Sequencing used immunoSEQ multiplex PCR; TCRdb keeps in-frame clones, though not all of them. The sample yields about 120,000 clones, 75% to 85% seen once. The TCR comes from a male donor in good health and CMV-seronegative. Sequencing was performed on PBMCs.

CDR3 sequence reads: CASSLGGGGGTSTDTQYF. In DNA, the CDR3 is TGTGCCAGCAGCTTAGGAGGCGGGGGCGGAACTAGCACAGATACGCAGTATTTT. The chain employs TRBV7-2 and TRBJ2-3, with a possible D match to TRBD2 (7 bases). The CDR3 extends over 18 amino acids. Trimming shortened V by 1 base and J by 0 bases, and 17 bases separated the two germline ends. CDR1 and CDR2 from the germline V gene are SGHTA and FQGNSA.